The next 9 T cell receptor beta chains were all read from a single sample in a study of cytomegalovirus exposure and HLA in healthy donors (dated by TCRdb to 2017 to 2019). Library preparation was by the immunoSEQ multiplex PCR assay. The multiplex PCR relied on a mix of 60 forward primers for TCR Vbeta segments and 13 reverse primers for TCR Jbeta segments. TCRdb holds this immuneACCESS table with in-frame rearrangements only. Some clones are missing; in checked studies, unresolved V genes explain under half, and the rest has no known cause. Within this sample are 170,000 or so clones, with around four fifths of them counted one time only. 1.6% of the sample belongs to the ten largest clones. Sample: PBMCs. The receptor source for this set is a man between 45 and 60 years old in good health and CMV-seronegative.

V and J are TRBV2 and TRBJ2-5; D may be TRBD2 (5 bases). CDR3 size: 17 residues. Germline values: CDR1 SNHLY, CDR2 FYNNEI. Trimming stripped 0 bases from V and 4 bases from J, with 18 bases between. Here the CDR3 reads CASSEALDYTMRETQYF. For the CDR3, the DNA is TGTGCCAGCAGTGAAGCGCTTGACTATACAATGCGAGAGACCCAGTACTTC. Full variable domain (remainder filled in from reference TRBV2 and TRBJ2-5): EPEVTQTPSHQVTQMGQEVILRCVPISNHLYFYWYRQILGQKVEFLVSFYNNEISEKSEIFDDQFSVERPDGSNFTLKIRSTKLEDSAMYFCASSEALDYTMRETQYFGPGTRLLVL.

This chain uses TRBV4-3 with TRBJ2-7; D uncertain. Germline V gene lookup returns CDR1 LGHNA and CDR2 YSLEER. This CDR3 is built from 14 residues. Trimming pared 1 base from V and 0 bases from J, leaving 7 bases between. The CDR3: CASSQGPNSYEQYF. CDR3 DNA sequence: TGCGCCAGCAGCCAAGGCCCTAACTCCTACGAGCAGTACTTC.

This clone has just a few counts. The V call is TRBV6-1, the J call TRBJ2-5, with D possibly matching TRBD1 (6 bases). Matching the DNA end better, TRBJ2-7 makes the J call doubtful. CDR3 length: 12 amino acids. CDR1 is MNHNS, CDR2 SASEGT, per germline. CDR3 nucleotide sequence: TGTGCCACCTCAGGGGAAGCCTACGAGCAGTACTTC. Translated, it gives CATSGEAYEQYF.

The J gene is TRBJ1-1, the V gene TRBV25-1; TRBD1 agrees at 8 bases. The CDR3 extends over 16 amino acids. Germline lookup yields CDR1 MGHDK and CDR2 SYGVNS. Losses at the gene ends were 3 bases for V and 2 bases for J; bases not matched to a gene: 8. CDR3 coding DNA: TGTGCCAGCAGTGACGTATTAGCAGGGGGCAACACTGAAGCTTTCTTT. Translating it yields CASSDVLAGGNTEAFF.

The chain couples TRBV6-1 to TRBJ2-1; D is uncertain. V was clipped by 5 bases and J by 2 bases, with 13 bases between them. The CDR3 has 15 residues. Germline CDR1 reads MNHNS; CDR2 reads SASEGT. In DNA form, the CDR3 reads TGTGCCAGCAGTTCGGGTCCCCCTACCTACAATGAGCAGTTCTTC. Its translation: CASSSGPPTYNEQFF.

The V call is TRBV5-4, the J call TRBJ2-4; TRBD2 matches at 10 bases. V gave up 0 bases and J gave up 9 bases; unmatched junction bases: 9. The germline V gene encodes CDR1 SGHNT and CDR2 YYREEE (reference sequence). The CDR3 extends over 16 amino acids. CDR3 in DNA: TGTGCCAGCAGCTTGGATGGAGGTCTAGCGGGAGTCATTCAGTACTTC. Translated, it gives CASSLDGGLAGVIQYF.

This chain links TRBV7-2 with TRBJ1-1, with a tentative D call TRBD1 (5 bases). Germline loops: CDR1 SGHTA, CDR2 FQGNSA. The CDR3 loop spans 14 amino acids. V was shortened by 4 bases and J by 10 bases, with 19 bases between the two germline ends. CDR3 nucleotides: TGTGCCAGCAGCTCAGTGCCAGCACAGGTTGGAGCTTTCTTT. Translation: CASSSVPAQVGAFF. The full variable domain, with the rest looked up from reference TRBV7-2 and TRBJ1-1, is GAGVSQSPSNKVTEKGKDVELRCDPISGHTALYWYRQSLGQGLEFLIYFQGNSAPDKSGLPSDRFSAERTGGSVSTLTIQRTQQEDSAVYLCASSSVPAQVGAFFGQGTRLTVV.

This chain connects TRBV5-1 to TRBJ1-1; the D gene is possibly TRBD1 (5 bases). CDR3 length equals 15 residues. Trimming cost V 0 bases and J 3 bases, with 12 bases left between them. CDR1 is SGHRS, CDR2 YFSETQ, per germline. The CDR3 DNA is TGCGCCAGCAGCTTGGGACAGCTGGATTACACTGAAGCTTTCTTT. Its translation is CASSLGQLDYTEAFF.

The V and J genes are TRBV18 and TRBJ1-5, with no clear D. Germline V CDR1 and CDR2: KGHSH, LQKENI. With 1 base removed from V and 5 bases from J, the gap between germline ends came to 12 bases. This CDR3 is built from 15 residues. The CDR3 DNA is TGTGCCAGCTCACCACTACGGGGAGCTGATCAGCCCCAGCATTTT. As protein: CASSPLRGADQPQHF.